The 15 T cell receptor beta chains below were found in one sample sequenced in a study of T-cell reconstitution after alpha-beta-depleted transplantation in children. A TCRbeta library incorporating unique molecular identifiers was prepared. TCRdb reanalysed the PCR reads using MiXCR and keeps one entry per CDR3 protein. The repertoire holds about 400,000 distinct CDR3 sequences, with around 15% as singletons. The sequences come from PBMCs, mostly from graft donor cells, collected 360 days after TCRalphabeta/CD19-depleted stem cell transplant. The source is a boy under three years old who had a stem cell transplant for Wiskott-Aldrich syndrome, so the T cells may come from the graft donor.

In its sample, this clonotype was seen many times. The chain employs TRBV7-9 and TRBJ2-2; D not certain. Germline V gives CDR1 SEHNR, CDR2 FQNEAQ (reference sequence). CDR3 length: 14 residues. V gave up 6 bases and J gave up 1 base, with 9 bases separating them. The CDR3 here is CASRPPLNTGELFF. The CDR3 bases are TGTGCCAGCAGACCTCCACTGAACACCGGGGAGCTGTTTTTT.

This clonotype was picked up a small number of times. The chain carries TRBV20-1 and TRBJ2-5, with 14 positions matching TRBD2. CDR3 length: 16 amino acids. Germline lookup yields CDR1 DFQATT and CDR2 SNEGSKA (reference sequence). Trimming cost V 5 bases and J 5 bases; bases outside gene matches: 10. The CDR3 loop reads CSAGTSGGGRRETQYF. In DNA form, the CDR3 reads TGCAGTGCTGGGACTAGCGGGGGAGGACGGCGGGAGACCCAGTACTTC.

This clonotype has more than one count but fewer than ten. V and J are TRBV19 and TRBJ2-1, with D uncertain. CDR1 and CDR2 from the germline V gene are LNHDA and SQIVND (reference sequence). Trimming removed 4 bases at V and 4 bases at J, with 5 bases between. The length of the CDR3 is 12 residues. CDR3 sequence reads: CASSTVYNEQFF. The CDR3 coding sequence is TGTGCCAGTAGTACAGTATACAATGAGCAGTTCTTC.

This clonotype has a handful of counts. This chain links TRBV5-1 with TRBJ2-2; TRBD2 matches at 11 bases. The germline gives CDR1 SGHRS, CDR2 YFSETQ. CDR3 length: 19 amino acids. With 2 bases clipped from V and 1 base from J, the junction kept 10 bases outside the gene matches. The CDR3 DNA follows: TGCGCCAGCAGCTTCCAAGTCCTAGCGGGGGGCCGGAACACCGGGGAGCTGTTTTTT. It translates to CASSFQVLAGGRNTGELFF.

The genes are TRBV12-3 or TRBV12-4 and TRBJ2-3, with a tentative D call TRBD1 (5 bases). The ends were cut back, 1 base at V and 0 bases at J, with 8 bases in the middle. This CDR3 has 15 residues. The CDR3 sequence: CASSLGTRSTDTQYF. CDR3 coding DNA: TGTGCCAGCAGTTTAGGGACAAGGAGCACAGATACGCAGTATTTT.

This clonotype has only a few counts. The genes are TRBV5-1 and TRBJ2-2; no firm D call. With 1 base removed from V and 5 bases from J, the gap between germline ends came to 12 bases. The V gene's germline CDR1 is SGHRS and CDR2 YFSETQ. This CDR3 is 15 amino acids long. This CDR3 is CASSLRDIPTGELFF. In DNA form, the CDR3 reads TGCGCCAGCAGCTTGAGAGACATTCCAACCGGGGAGCTGTTTTTT.

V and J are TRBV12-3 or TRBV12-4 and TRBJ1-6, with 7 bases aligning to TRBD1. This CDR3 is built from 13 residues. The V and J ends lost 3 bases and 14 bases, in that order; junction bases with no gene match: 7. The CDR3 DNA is TGTGCCAGCAGTTTCGCTCAGGGACAGTCCCTCCACTTT. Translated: CASSFAQGQSLHF.

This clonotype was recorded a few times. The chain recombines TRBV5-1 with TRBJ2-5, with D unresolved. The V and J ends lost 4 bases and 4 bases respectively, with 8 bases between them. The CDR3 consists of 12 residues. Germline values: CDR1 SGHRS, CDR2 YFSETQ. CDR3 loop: CASSRSTETQYF. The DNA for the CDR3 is TGCGCCAGCAGCAGGTCGACAGAGACCCAGTACTTC.

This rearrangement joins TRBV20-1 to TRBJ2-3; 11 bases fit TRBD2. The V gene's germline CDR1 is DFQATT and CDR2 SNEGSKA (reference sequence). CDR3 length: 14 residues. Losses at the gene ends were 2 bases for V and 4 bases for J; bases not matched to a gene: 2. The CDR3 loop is CSARRLAGSDTQYF. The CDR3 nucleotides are TGCAGTGCTAGACGACTAGCGGGGTCAGATACGCAGTATTTT.

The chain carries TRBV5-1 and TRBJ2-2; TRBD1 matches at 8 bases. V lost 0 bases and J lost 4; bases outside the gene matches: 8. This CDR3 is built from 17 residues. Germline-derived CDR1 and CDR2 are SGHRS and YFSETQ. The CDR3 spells CASSLALGQGGTGELFF. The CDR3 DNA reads TGCGCCAGCAGCTTGGCTCTAGGACAGGGCGGCACCGGGGAGCTGTTTTTT.

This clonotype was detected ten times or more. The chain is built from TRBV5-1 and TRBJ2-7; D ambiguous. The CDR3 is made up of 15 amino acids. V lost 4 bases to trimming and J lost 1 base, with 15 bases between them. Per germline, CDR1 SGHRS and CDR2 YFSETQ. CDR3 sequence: CASSPDGATSYEQYF. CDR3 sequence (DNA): TGCGCCAGCAGCCCGGACGGAGCTACATCCTACGAGCAGTACTTC.

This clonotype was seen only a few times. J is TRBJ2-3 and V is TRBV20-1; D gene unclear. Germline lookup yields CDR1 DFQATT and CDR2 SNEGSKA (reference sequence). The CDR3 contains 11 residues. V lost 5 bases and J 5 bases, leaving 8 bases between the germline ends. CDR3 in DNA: TGCAGTGCTGATCATGGAGATACGCAGTATTTT. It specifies CSADHGDTQYF.

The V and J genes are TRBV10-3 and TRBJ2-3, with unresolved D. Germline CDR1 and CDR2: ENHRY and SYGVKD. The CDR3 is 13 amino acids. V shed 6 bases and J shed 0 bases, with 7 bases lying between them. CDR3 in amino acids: CAIRIPSTDTQYF. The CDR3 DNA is TGTGCCATCAGGATACCGAGCACAGATACGCAGTATTTT.

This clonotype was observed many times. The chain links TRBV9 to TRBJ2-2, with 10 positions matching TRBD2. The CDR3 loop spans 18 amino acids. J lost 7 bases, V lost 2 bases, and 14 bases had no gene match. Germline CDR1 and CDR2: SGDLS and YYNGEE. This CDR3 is CASSVAPLAGEAGGELFF. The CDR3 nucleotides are TGTGCCAGCAGCGTGGCCCCTCTAGCGGGAGAAGCGGGCGGGGAGCTGTTTTTT.

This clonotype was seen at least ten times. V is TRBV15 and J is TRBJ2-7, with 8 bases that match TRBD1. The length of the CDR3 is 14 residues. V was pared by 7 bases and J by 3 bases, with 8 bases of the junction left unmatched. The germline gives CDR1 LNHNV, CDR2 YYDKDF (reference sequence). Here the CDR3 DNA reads TGTGCCACCAAATCGACAGGGGCCTTCTACGAGCAGTACTTC. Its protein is CATKSTGAFYEQYF.